This T cell receptor beta chain emerged from a study of blood T cell repertoires in COVID-19. Assay used: immunoSEQ multiplex PCR; TCRdb lists only in-frame clones, some missing. The data contain under 60,000 clones, roughly 77% of them singletons. This CDR3 comprises 12 residues. Trimming took 6 bases from V and 1 from J, leaving 7 bases between them. Germline V CDR1 and CDR2: SGHRS, YFSETQ. This clonotype was sampled from a human donor with active or convalescent COVID-19. The donor label of this sample is uncertain. The sample comprised peripheral blood. V is TRBV5-1 and J is TRBJ1-1; possible D gene TRBD1, 6 bases. The CDR3 coding sequence is TGCGCCAGCAAGACAGGGAACACTGAAGCTTTCTTT. Its translation: CASKTGNTEAFF.